The 16 T cell receptor beta chains in this list originate from one sample, sequenced in a study of cytomegalovirus exposure and HLA in healthy donors. The PCR was carried out with 60 Vbeta primers and 13 Jbeta primers. Some clones are missing from TCRdb's copy, which holds only in-frame ones; the method was immunoSEQ multiplex PCR. This sample yields tens of thousands of clones, of which 75% to 85% are seen a single time; roughly 15% belongs to the top ten. Sequences were obtained from PBMCs. These receptors were collected from a woman in her thirties or forties in good health and CMV-seropositive.

The CDR3 loop is CASSLGGLQGTQYF. In DNA form, the CDR3 reads TGTGCCAGCAGCTTAGGCGGCCTTCAGGGGACCCAGTACTTC. The chain is built from TRBV7-2 and TRBJ2-5; perhaps TRBD1 as D (5 bases). Trimming shortened V by 1 base and J by 7 bases, and 13 bases separated the two germline ends. This CDR3 region has 14 residues. Germline-derived CDR1 and CDR2 are SGHTA and FQGNSA.

This clone has a handful of counts. The chain couples TRBV9 to TRBJ2-1; 8 bases map to TRBD2. Trimming at V came to 4 bases and at J to 5 bases, leaving 8 bases not matched to a gene. Germline V gives CDR1 SGDLS, CDR2 YYNGEE. The CDR3 runs to 15 residues. The chain's CDR3 is CASSLSGNSDNEQFF. The CDR3 bases are TGTGCCAGCAGCCTTAGCGGGAACTCTGACAATGAGCAGTTCTTC.

This sequence joins TRBV5-6 and TRBJ1-5, with D possibly being TRBD1 (5 bases). The CDR3 covers 16 residues. The V end was cut by 3 bases, the J end by 4 bases, with 17 bases between. CDR1 and CDR2 (germline): SGHDT, YYEEEE. As DNA, the CDR3 is TGTGCCAGCAGCTACTCCCTGGGGGGAGTGAATCAGCCCCAGCATTTT. This gives the protein CASSYSLGGVNQPQHF.

The rearrangement joins TRBV5-4 to TRBJ2-7; D is possibly TRBD1 (5 bases). Trimming removed 4 bases at V and 0 bases at J, with 20 bases between. The germline V gene has CDR1 SGHNT and CDR2 YYREEE (reference sequence). This CDR3 contains 17 residues. The CDR3 spells CASSPTSPQGSSYEQYF. The CDR3 nucleotides are TGTGCCAGCAGCCCCACCAGCCCGCAGGGTAGCTCCTACGAGCAGTACTTC.

The rearrangement links TRBV5-1 to TRBJ2-6; TRBD1 matches 7 bases. The V segment lost 4 bases and the J segment 2 bases; nucleotides outside the gene matches: 12. The CDR3 runs 18 residues. In germline, CDR1 is SGHRS, CDR2 YFSETQ. The DNA for the CDR3 is TGCGCCAGCAGCGCAAGGGACAGTCACCAGACTGGGGCCAACGTCCTGACTTTC. It yields the protein CASSARDSHQTGANVLTF.

This clone was picked up one time. The chain is built from TRBV5-1 and TRBJ2-7; possible D gene TRBD2, 6 bases. The CDR3 spans 14 residues. CDR1 is SGHRS and CDR2 is YFSETQ in the germline V gene. The V gene lost 0 bases and the J gene lost 0 bases, with 7 bases spanning the gap. CDR3: CASSLAGDSYEQYF. Written as DNA, the CDR3 is TGCGCCAGCAGCTTGGCGGGGGACTCCTACGAGCAGTACTTC.

The CDR3: CASSPPERDGTDTQYF. In nucleotides, the CDR3 is TGTGCCAGCAGCCCCCCTGAGCGGGATGGCACAGATACGCAGTATTTT. This rearrangement joins TRBV5-4 to TRBJ2-3; TRBD2 agrees at 7 bases. V lost 4 bases to trimming and J lost 1 base; unmatched junction nucleotides: 9. The germline V gene has CDR1 SGHNT and CDR2 YYREEE (reference sequence). CDR3 length: 16 amino acids.

V and J are TRBV27 and TRBJ1-1, with 7 bases identical to TRBD1. V lost 1 base to trimming and J lost 0 bases; unmatched junction nucleotides: 5. CDR1 is MNHEY and CDR2 is SMNVEV in the germline V gene (reference sequence). This CDR3 contains 16 residues. The CDR3 nucleotides are TGTGCCAGCAGTTTATTGGGGACAGCAGTGAACACTGAAGCTTTCTTT. This gives the protein CASSLLGTAVNTEAFF.

The genes are TRBV29-1 and TRBJ2-1; 16 positions agree with TRBD2. The length of the CDR3 is 18 residues. From germline, CDR1 is SQVTM and CDR2 ANQGSEA. Trimming took 3 bases from V and 10 from J; bases not matched to a gene: 15. The CDR3 loop reads CSVDPRASGLAGGWEQFF. The CDR3 coding sequence is TGCAGCGTTGACCCCCGGGCCTCGGGACTAGCGGGAGGGTGGGAGCAGTTCTTC.

This sequence joins TRBV27 and TRBJ2-7, with 8 nucleotides matching TRBD1. Germline lookup yields CDR1 MNHEY and CDR2 SMNVEV (reference sequence). J lost 4 bases, V lost 4 bases, and 12 bases had no gene match. The CDR3 spans 16 residues. The CDR3 nucleotides are TGTGCCAGCAGTTCGCCCGGACAGGGTAGCAGGTACGAGCAGTACTTC. This translates into CASSSPGQGSRYEQYF.

The gene calls are TRBV11-2 and TRBJ1-1; no reliable D call. The germline CDR1 and CDR2 sequences are SGHAT and FQNNGV. Trimming took 5 bases from V and 3 from J, leaving 19 bases between them. The CDR3 covers 16 residues. This chain's CDR3 is CASSQRSVLEYTEAFF. The CDR3 DNA is TGTGCCAGCAGCCAGCGTTCTGTCCTGGAGTACACTGAAGCTTTCTTT.

J is TRBJ2-7 and V is TRBV10-1; perhaps TRBD1 as D (6 bases). Germline V gene lookup returns CDR1 WNHNN and CDR2 SYGVQD (reference sequence). The V end lost 4 bases, the J end lost 5 bases, and 12 bases lay between the germline ends. The CDR3 is 13 amino acids. This chain's CDR3 is CASSARQANEQYF. In nucleotides, the CDR3 is TGCGCCAGCAGTGCTAGACAGGCCAACGAGCAGTACTTC.

This clone was counted between two and nine times. The rearrangement joins TRBV30 to TRBJ2-3; 15 bases fit TRBD2. This CDR3 is built from 16 residues. Germline V gives CDR1 GTSNPN, CDR2 SVGIG (reference sequence). Losses at the gene ends were 3 bases for V and 5 bases for J; bases not matched to a gene: 6. CDR3 loop: CAWSMGLAGGGDTQYF. The CDR3 DNA follows: TGTGCCTGGAGCATGGGACTAGCGGGAGGCGGAGATACGCAGTATTTT.

This clone was detected once. This chain uses TRBV7-8 with TRBJ2-3; D perhaps matches TRBD1 (6 bases). The CDR3 is made up of 13 amino acids. Germline V CDR1 and CDR2: SGHVS, FQNEAQ. V lost 4 bases, J lost 4 bases, and 9 bases lay in between. The CDR3 loop reads CASSSTGADTQYF. For the CDR3, the DNA is TGTGCCAGCAGCTCGACAGGTGCAGATACGCAGTATTTT.

This sequence joins TRBV29-1 and TRBJ1-1, with D perhaps matching TRBD1 (6 bases). The CDR3 length is 14 residues. V was pared by 5 bases and J by 0 bases, with 13 bases between. The germline V gene encodes CDR1 SQVTM and CDR2 ANQGSEA. The CDR3, as DNA: TGCAGCGTTATAACAGGGCCTCTGAACACTGAAGCTTTCTTT. It yields the protein CSVITGPLNTEAFF.

The chain is built from TRBV9 and TRBJ1-2, with TRBD1 identical over 8 bases. Trimming took 0 bases from V and 7 from J; bases not matched to a gene: 8. The germline gives CDR1 SGDLS, CDR2 YYNGEE. The length of the CDR3 is 15 residues. The CDR3 reads CASSVGQGTIFGYTF. CDR3 DNA sequence: TGTGCCAGCAGCGTAGGACAGGGGACGATCTTTGGCTACACCTTC.